These T cell receptor beta chains were read from a single sample in a study of glioma-infiltrating T cells. TCRdb called the multiplex PCR reads again in MiXCR, with one record for every CDR3 protein. The data show tens of thousands of distinct CDR3 sequences, 20% to 25% seen once. Sequenced sample: glioma tissue, nonneoplastic brain tissue, or PBMCs (not recorded which). These receptors came from a human donor with low-grade glioma or glioblastoma, undergoing nonglioma brain surgery, or in good health (not recorded which). CDR3s include the opening cysteine and the closing phenylalanine or tryptophan. The D gene is left open where the match is weak. The size of a clone is reported for some rows only, either as once, few or many, or as a class for expanded clones.

clone_size j_call d_call v_call cdr3_nt cdr3_aa
- TRBJ2-5 - TRBV4-2 TGTGCCAGCAGCCAAGATCGCCGGATCAGGGCAAAAGAGACCCAGTACTTC CASSQDRRIRAKETQYF
once TRBJ1-3 - TRBV6-2/TRBV6-3 TGTGCCAGCAGGACAGGTGGAAACACCATATATTTT CASRTGGNTIYF
- TRBJ1-1 - TRBV20-1 TGCAGTGCAACGAGGAACACGGAAGCTGTCTTT CSATRNTEAVF
- TRBJ2-7 TRBD2 TRBV7-2 TGTGCCAGCAGCTTAGGCGGGAGCTCCTACAAGCAGTACTTC CASSLGGSSYKQYF
many TRBJ1-1 TRBD1 TRBV6-1 TGTGCCAGCAGGACAGGGGTAGGAACTGAAGCTTTCTTT CASRTGVGTEAFF
many TRBJ1-2 TRBD1 TRBV4-1 TGCGCCAGCAGCCCCCCGCCAGGGGGCAATGGCTACACCTTC CASSPPPGGNGYTF
many TRBJ2-5 TRBD1 TRBV18 TGTGCCAGCTCACCGCCACAGGGGGGCAGCCAAGAGACCCAGTACTTC CASSPPQGGSQETQYF
few TRBJ2-1 TRBD2 TRBV5-1 TGCGCCAGCAGCTACGGTAGCGGGATATCAAATGAGCAGTTCTTC CASSYGSGISNEQFF
- TRBJ1-1 TRBD1 TRBV19 TGTGCCAGTAGGGGACAGAGTTACACTGAAGCTTTCTTT CASRGQSYTEAFF
many TRBJ1-2 - TRBV3-1 TGTGCCAGCAGCGACGGAGGGATCGTGGGCACCTTC CASSDGGIVGTF
- TRBJ2-3 - TRBV10-1 TGCGCCAGCAGTGAGTCACGGCGGCTAAGACACACAGATACGCAGTATTTT CASSESRRLRHTDTQYF
few TRBJ1-2 - TRBV12-3/TRBV12-4 TGTGCCAGCGGAATGAACAGCAACTATGGCTACACCTTC CASGMNSNYGYTF
few TRBJ2-1 - TRBV12-3/TRBV12-4 TGTGCCAGCAGTTCCCCACACTACAATGAGGTAGAGCAGTTCTTC CASSSPHYNEVEQFF
many TRBJ2-4 TRBD2 TRBV6-1 TGTGCCAGCAGAGGACATACTAGCGGGGCCCCCCCCGGTCAGTACTTC CASRGHTSGAPPGQYF
many TRBJ2-5 - TRBV7-6 TGTGCCAGCAGCCCTAGGTCGTTCCGCCAAGAGACCCAGTACTTC CASSPRSFRQETQYF
- TRBJ2-7 TRBD1 TRBV27 TGTGCCAGCAGTTCGGACAGGGGGGCGTACGAGCAGTACTTC CASSSDRGAYEQYF
many TRBJ1-5 - TRBV2 TGTGCCAGCAGGAGGGATCTGAATAGCAATCAGCCCCAGCATTTT CASRRDLNSNQPQHF
many TRBJ2-7 - TRBV20-1 TGCAGTGCTATTCCAGTCTCGAGCTACGAGCAGTACTTC CSAIPVSSYEQYF
- TRBJ2-5 TRBD2 TRBV19 TGTGCCAGTAGTATGGTTCCTAGCGGGAGCAGGCAAGAGACCCAGTACTTC CASSMVPSGSRQETQYF
many TRBJ1-1 - TRBV10-3 TGTGCCATCAGTGCTCAGGAGAACACTGAAGCTTTCTTT CAISAQENTEAFF
few TRBJ2-7 - TRBV7-9 TGTGCCAGCACCCCGAGGGCTAGCTCGCGCGAGCAGTACTTC CASTPRASSREQYF
- TRBJ2-3 TRBD2 TRBV20-1 TGCAGTGCTGTAGGGACTAGCTTGCCAGATACGCAGTATTTT CSAVGTSLPDTQYF
many TRBJ2-3 TRBD1 TRBV20-1 TGCAGTGGGAGGCAGGGGGCGATAACAGATACGCAGTATTTT CSGRQGAITDTQYF
many TRBJ1-1 - TRBV28 TGTGCCAGCAGGGATCATCGAGGGGCCGCGGAAGCTTTCTTT CASRDHRGAAEAFF
- TRBJ1-1 - TRBV5-4 TGTGCCAGCAGCTTGGAACCTACAAACACTGGAGCTTTCTTT CASSLEPTNTGAFF
many TRBJ1-1 TRBD1 TRBV20-1 TGCAGTGCTCCATTAAACAGGGGGCGGAACACTGAAGCTTTCTTT CSAPLNRGRNTEAFF
- TRBJ2-5 - TRBV5-1 TGCGCCAGCAGCTTGGATCAGACCCAGTACTTC CASSLDQTQYF
many TRBJ2-3 - TRBV6-1 TGTGCCAGCACCCCTAGGTGGCAGGGCCCTTCCAGCACAGATACGCAGTATTTT CASTPRWQGPSSTDTQYF
- TRBJ2-7 - TRBV14 TGTGCCAGCAGCCAAGATCGGGTCAGGGGGGCCGAGCAGTACTTC CASSQDRVRGAEQYF
many TRBJ1-1 - TRBV4-1 TGCGCCAGCCGCCCACCCGGACAGAGCACTGAAGCTTTCTTT CASRPPGQSTEAFF
many TRBJ2-7 - TRBV5-1 TGCGCCAGCAGCATGACGGGACTGATGAGCTCCTACGAGCAGTACTTC CASSMTGLMSSYEQYF
many TRBJ2-3 TRBD2 TRBV29-1 TGCAGCGTGGGAGCTAGCGGGGTTGGGAAAGATACGCAGTATTTT CSVGASGVGKDTQYF
many TRBJ1-1 TRBD1 TRBV14 TGTGCCAGCAGCCTCGACAGGGGGACTTTGTACACTGAAGCTTTCTTT CASSLDRGTLYTEAFF
- TRBJ2-7 TRBD2 TRBV29-1 TGCAGCGCCTACGGACTAGCGGGATCAGGCGAGCAGTACTTC CSAYGLAGSGEQYF
many TRBJ2-7 - TRBV28 TGTGCCAGCAGTCGACAGGCCTACGAGCAGTACTTC CASSRQAYEQYF
- TRBJ2-5 - TRBV30 TGTGCCGGACGGAGGTGGGGGACCCGCCGCCAAGAGACCCAGTACTTC CAGRRWGTRRQETQYF
- TRBJ2-3 TRBD1 TRBV7-2 TGTGCCAGCAGCTTAAGCAAGGGGGCACGCACAGATACGCAGTATTTT CASSLSKGARTDTQYF
many TRBJ2-3 - TRBV5-1 TGCGCCAGCAGCCCGCAACTAGGGGATACGCAGTATTTT CASSPQLGDTQYF
many TRBJ2-1 TRBD2 TRBV20-1 TGCAGTGCTAGATCGGGACTAGCGGGAGGGAACAATGAGCAGTTCTTC CSARSGLAGGNNEQFF
- TRBJ1-3 - TRBV18 TGTGCCAGCTCGCCCGGAGCTGGGAACACCATATATTTT CASSPGAGNTIYF